This T cell receptor (beta chain) was documented in a study of blood T cell repertoires in COVID-19. As for the study in general: Whether acute or convalescent, the COVID-19 samples came from the United States, Italy and Spain. From T cells, B-cell-depleted T cells, or PBMCs came the material, which was cDNA or gDNA.

The assay was immunoSEQ multiplex PCR, and TCRdb's table has in-frame clones only and misses some. The sample lists hundreds of thousands of clones; almost 90% were seen once. The length of the CDR3 is 18 residues. J lost 3 bases, V lost 5 bases, and 17 bases had no gene match. V and J are TRBV6-7 and TRBJ2-7; TRBD1 matches 9 bases. TRBV6-7 is an ORF, with its function uncertain. Sequencing used peripheral blood. The source is a man older than 75 with acute or convalescent COVID-19. As DNA, the CDR3 is TGTGCCAGCAGTCCACCGACAGGGGGAATACCCCGAATCTACGAGCAGTACTTC. Its protein is CASSPPTGGIPRIYEQYF.